Given below is one T cell receptor beta chain in context. This clonotype was seen once. What antigen it recognizes has not been identified. The sample holds no much larger clone one base away, and base qualities are not on file. A single read counts as weak evidence. The CDR3 goes from the cysteine to the phenylalanine over 12 residues. CDR3 DNA is the only sequence kept; it has 36 bases, read in frame from the first base. Taken from the germline V gene, the CDR1 and CDR2 loops are KGHSH and LQKENI. Cut back by 3 bases and 6 bases, the V and J ends lie 8 bases apart. Peripheral blood CD8+ and CD4+ T cells from healthy donors, Susac syndrome patients and multiple sclerosis patients were profiled using high-throughput TCR beta sequencing. Healthy donors were included as age- and sex-matched controls. Bulk CD8+ and CD4+ T cells were purified by magnetic negative isolation, whereas CD8+ TEMRA cells were enriched by FACS. Blood was collected in EDTA tubes and processed within 24 hours, with PBMCs isolated through density gradient centrifugation. PBMCs intended for TCR sequencing were cryopreserved in liquid nitrogen and were subsequently thawed in a 37 degrees C water bath. The sorted or isolated CD4+, CD8+ and CD8+ TEMRA cells had a purity of 90% or higher.

RNA was extracted using the RNeasy kit, and roughly 0.5 to 1 ug of the RNA was reverse transcribed with random hexamers. The immunoSEQ multiplex PCR assay, covering 54 Vbeta and 13 Jbeta segments, was used to amplify TCR beta CDR3 regions. Bias from PCR amplification was corrected by using a synthetic template baseline for primer optimization and for computational correction. The source study handled its data this way. Reads were annotated to V, D and J genes per IMGT and analyzed with immunoSEQ Analyzer, keeping only productive sequences. Clonality was computed as one minus Shannon entropy normalized by log2 of the number of productive unique sequences. Public and private clones were assessed among the 100 most prevalent clones of each patient and control. Clones were defined as Susac-specific when absent from the healthy and MS cohorts, from approximately 1,100 published viral clones and from other ImmuneACCESS disease sequences. The public reads were reprocessed in TCRdb via fastp at Q25 and MiXCR, keeping in-frame beta chains. Under each unique CDR3 protein, matching rows form one entry showing the most common genes and DNA. These V and J calls derive from TCRdb rather than the authors' analysis. A total of around 200,000 distinct CDR3 sequences appear in this sample, 90% to 95% of them only once. The ten largest clonotypes hold less than 0.11% of the sample.

This entry is derived from a study of CD8 T cells in Susac syndrome (dated by TCRdb to between 2018 and 2021). About the investigation overall: Whether CD8+ T cell activation and differentiation in Susac syndrome was antigen driven was tested using repertoire sequencing.

Broad study findings and their caveats: The number of individuals in the TCR sequencing and HLA analysis was recognized as being relatively small.

The sample consisted of CD4+ T cells from PBMCs. This clonotype was obtained from a human donor in good health. The sequence joins TRBV18 to TRBJ1-2; D gene: possibly TRBD1, on 6 matching bases. CDR3 protein: CASSPGGHGYTF. The nucleotide sequence is given as TGTGCCAGCTCACCCGGGGGCCATGGCTACACCTTC.